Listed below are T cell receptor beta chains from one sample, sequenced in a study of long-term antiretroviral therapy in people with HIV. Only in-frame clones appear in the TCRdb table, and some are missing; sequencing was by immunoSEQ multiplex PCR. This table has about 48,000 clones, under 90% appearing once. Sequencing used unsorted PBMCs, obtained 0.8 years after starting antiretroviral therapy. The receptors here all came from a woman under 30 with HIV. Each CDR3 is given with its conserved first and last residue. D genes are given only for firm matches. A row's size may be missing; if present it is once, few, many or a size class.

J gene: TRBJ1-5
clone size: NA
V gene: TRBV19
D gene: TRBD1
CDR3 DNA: TGTGCCAGTAGTATTTGGGGACAGGGTGATCAGCCCCAGCATTTT
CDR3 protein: CASSIWGQGDQPQHF

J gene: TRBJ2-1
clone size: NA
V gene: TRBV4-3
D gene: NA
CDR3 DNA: TGCGCCAGCAGCCATAGTAGTACGCGCTACGATGAGCAGTTCTTC
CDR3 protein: CASSHSSTRYDEQFF

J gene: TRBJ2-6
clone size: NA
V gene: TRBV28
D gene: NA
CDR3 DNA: TGTGCCAGCAGCTCAGGGGTCAATGGGGCCAACGTCCTGACTTTC
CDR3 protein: CASSSGVNGANVLTF

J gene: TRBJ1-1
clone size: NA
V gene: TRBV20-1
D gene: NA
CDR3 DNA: TGCAGTGCTGAGGGGTGGAGAGAAGCTTTCTTT
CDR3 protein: CSAEGWREAFF

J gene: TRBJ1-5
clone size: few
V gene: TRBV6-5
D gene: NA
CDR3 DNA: TGTGCCAGCAGTTTCGGAGGGGATCAGCCCCAGCATTTT
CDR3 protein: CASSFGGDQPQHF

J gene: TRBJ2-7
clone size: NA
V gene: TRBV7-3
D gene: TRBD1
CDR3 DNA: TGTGCCAGCAGCTTGCCGGACAGGCTAAACCTCTACTTC
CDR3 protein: CASSLPDRLNLYF

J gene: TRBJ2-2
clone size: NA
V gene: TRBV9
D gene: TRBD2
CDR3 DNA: TGTGCCAGCAGCGTAGAGGCCCGACTAGCGGGAGTGGACACCGGGGAGCTGTTTTTT
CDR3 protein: CASSVEARLAGVDTGELFF

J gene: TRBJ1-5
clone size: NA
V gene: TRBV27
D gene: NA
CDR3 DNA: TGTGCCAGCAGTCACGACCAGCAAGGGTCCAATCAGCCCCAGCATTTT
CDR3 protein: CASSHDQQGSNQPQHF

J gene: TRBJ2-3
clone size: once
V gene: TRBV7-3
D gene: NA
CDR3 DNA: TGTGCCAGCAGCTTACTGGGGTACAGCGCGGATACGCAGTATTTT
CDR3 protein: CASSLLGYSADTQYF

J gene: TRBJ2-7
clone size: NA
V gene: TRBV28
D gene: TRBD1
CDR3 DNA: TGTGCCAGCAGTGTACCTATGGGGACAGGTACCTACGAGCAGTACTTC
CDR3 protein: CASSVPMGTGTYEQYF

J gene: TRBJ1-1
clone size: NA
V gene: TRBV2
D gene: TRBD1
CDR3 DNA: TGTGCCACCAATTCTCGGACAGGCGGGGCGGAAGCTTTCTTT
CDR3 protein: CATNSRTGGAEAFF

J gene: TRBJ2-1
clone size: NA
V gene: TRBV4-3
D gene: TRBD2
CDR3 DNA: TGCGCCAGCAGCCAAGACGGAACTAGCGGGATGGATGAGCAGTTCTTC
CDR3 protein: CASSQDGTSGMDEQFF

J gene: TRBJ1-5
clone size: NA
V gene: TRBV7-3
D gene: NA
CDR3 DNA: TGTGCCAGCAGCTTAATTCATTCCAGGGATAGCAATCAGCCCCAGCATTTT
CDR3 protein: CASSLIHSRDSNQPQHF

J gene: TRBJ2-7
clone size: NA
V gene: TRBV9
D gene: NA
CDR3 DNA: TGTGCCAGCAGCGTGTTCGGGAGCTTCAACGAGCAGTACTTC
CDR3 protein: CASSVFGSFNEQYF

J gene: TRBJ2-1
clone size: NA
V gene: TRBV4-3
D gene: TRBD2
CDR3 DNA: TGCGCCAGCAGATACCGGACTAGCGGGAGCGATGAGCAGTTCTTC
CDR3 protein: CASRYRTSGSDEQFF

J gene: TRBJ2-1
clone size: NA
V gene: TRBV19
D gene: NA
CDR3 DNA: TGTGCCAGTAGCAGCGGTTACTCCTACTCCTACAATGAGCAGTTCTTC
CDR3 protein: CASSSGYSYSYNEQFF

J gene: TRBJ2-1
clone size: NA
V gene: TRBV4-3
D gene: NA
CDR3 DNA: TGCGCCAGCAGCCAAGGCATTTCCTTAGGCGGAGAGCAGTTCTTC
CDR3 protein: CASSQGISLGGEQFF

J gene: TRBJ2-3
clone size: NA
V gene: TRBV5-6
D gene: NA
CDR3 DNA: TGTGCCAGCGGTTCTGGGGTCACAGATACGCAGTATTTT
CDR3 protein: CASGSGVTDTQYF

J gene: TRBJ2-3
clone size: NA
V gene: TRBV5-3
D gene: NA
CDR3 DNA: TGTGCCAGAAGCTTGGACAGAGTCACAGATACGCAGTATTTT
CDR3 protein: CARSLDRVTDTQYF

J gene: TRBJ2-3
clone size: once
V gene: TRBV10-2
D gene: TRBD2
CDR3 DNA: TGCGCCAGCGGGACTAGCGGGAGGACAGATACGCAGTATTTT
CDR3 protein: CASGTSGRTDTQYF

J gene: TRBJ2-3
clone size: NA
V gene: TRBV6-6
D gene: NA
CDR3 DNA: TGTGCCAGCAGTCTTGGTCGCGCAGATACGCAGTATTTT
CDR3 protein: CASSLGRADTQYF

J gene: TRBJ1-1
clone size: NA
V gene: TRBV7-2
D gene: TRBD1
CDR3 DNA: TGTGCCAGCAGCTTAGTCGGGCAGGGGGCAGCTGAAGCTTTCTTT
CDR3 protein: CASSLVGQGAAEAFF

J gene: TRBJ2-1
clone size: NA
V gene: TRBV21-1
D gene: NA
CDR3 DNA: TGTGCCAGCACCCGCACCCTCGGGGGGGGAGTAAGTAATGAGCAGTTCTTC
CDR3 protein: CASTRTLGGGVSNEQFF

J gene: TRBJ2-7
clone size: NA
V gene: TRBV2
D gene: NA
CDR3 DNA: TGTGCCAGCAGTCGACAGGACTACGAGCAGTACTTC
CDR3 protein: CASSRQDYEQYF

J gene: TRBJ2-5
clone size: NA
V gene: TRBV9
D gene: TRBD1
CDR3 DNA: TGTGCCAGCAGCCTCACAGGGGAAGAGACCCAGTACTTC
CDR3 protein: CASSLTGEETQYF

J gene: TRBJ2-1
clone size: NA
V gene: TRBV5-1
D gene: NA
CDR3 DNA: TGCGCCAGCAGCTCACAGGTTAGCTCCTACAATGAGCAGTTCTTC
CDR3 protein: CASSSQVSSYNEQFF

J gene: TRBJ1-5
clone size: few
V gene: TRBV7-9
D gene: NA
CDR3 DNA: TGTGCCAGCCGGAAGGGGGTGGGAGGCAATCAGCCCCAGCATTTT
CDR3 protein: CASRKGVGGNQPQHF

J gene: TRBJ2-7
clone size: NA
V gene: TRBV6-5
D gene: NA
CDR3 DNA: TGTGCCAGCAGTTACACTCCCTCCTACGAGCAGTACTTC
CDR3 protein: CASSYTPSYEQYF